This T cell receptor (beta chain) was documented in a study of blood T cell repertoires in COVID-19. Study-wide context: T cells, B-cell-depleted T cells, or PBMCs supplied cDNA or gDNA.

Trimming pared 4 bases from V and 6 bases from J, leaving 10 bases between. The germline CDR1 and CDR2 sequences are SEHNR and FQNEAQ (reference sequence). The CDR3 is 13 amino acids. Per the authors' pipeline: Reference gene primer amplification gave nucleated cell count estimates. Data came from immunoSEQ multiplex PCR; TCRdb stores just in-frame clones and leaves some out. V, J and clone size are those of that table, while D and trimming were read from the DNA. Of 380,000 or so clones in the sample, 86% were seen once. This clone was counted a single time. V gene TRBV7-9 combines with J gene TRBJ2-1; tentative D call: TRBD1 (6 bases). This TCR came from a woman between 55 and 75 years old with COVID-19, enrolled during active disease. The source material was peripheral blood. DNA of the CDR3: TGTGCCAGCAGCTCAACAGGGATCAATGAGCAGTTCTTC. Its protein is CASSSTGINEQFF. The full variable domain, with the rest looked up from reference TRBV7-9 and TRBJ2-1, is DTGVSQNPRHKITKRGQNVTFRCDPISEHNRLYWYRQTLGQGPEFLTYFQNEAQLEKSRLLSDRFSAERPKGSFSTLEIQRTEQGDSAMYLCASSSTGINEQFFGPGTRLTVL.